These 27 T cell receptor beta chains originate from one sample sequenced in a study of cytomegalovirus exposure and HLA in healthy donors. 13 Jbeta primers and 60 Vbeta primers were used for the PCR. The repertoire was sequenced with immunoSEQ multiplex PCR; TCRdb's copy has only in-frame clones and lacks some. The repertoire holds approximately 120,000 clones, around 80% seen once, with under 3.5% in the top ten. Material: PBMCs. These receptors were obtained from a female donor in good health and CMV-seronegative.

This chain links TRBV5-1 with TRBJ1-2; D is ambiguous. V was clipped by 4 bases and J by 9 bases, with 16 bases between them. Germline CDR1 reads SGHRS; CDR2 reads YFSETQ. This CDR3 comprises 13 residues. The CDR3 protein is CASSLSPPGSYTF. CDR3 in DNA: TGCGCCAGCAGCCTGTCCCCCCCGGGGAGCTACACCTTC.

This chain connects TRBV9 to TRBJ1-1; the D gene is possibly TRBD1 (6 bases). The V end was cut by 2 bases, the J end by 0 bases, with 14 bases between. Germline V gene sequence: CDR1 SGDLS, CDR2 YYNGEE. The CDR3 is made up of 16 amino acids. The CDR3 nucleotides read TGTGCCAGCAGCGTCCGGGACATCGGGATGAACACTGAAGCTTTCTTT. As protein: CASSVRDIGMNTEAFF.

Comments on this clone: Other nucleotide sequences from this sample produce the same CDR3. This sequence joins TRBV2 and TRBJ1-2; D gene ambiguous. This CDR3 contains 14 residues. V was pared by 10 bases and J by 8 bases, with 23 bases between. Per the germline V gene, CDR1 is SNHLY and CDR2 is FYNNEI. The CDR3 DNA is TGTGCCACCACTAACGAGGCGACGCCTGACGGCTACACCTTC. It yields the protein CATTNEATPDGYTF.

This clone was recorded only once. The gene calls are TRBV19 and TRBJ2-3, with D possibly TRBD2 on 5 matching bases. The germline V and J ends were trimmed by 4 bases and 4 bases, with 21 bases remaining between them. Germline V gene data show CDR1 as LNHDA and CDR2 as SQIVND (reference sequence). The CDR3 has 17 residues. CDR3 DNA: TGTGCCAGTAGTACCTGGGAGCAGCCGCTCGGGGCAGATACGCAGTATTTT. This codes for CASSTWEQPLGADTQYF.

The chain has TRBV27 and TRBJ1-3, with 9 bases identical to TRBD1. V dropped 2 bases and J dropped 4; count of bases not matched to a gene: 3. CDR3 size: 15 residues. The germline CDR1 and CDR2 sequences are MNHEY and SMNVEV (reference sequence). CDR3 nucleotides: TGTGCCAGCAGTTTACTGGGGACAGGGGGAAACACCATATATTTT. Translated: CASSLLGTGGNTIYF.

This chain's CDR3 is CASSEIVRATGNEQFF. The CDR3 bases are TGTGCCAGCAGCGAAATAGTGAGAGCTACGGGAAATGAGCAGTTCTTC. The genes are TRBV5-4 and TRBJ2-1, with a possible D match to TRBD2 (5 bases). Germline loops: CDR1 SGHNT, CDR2 YYREEE (reference sequence). The CDR3 spans 16 residues. V gave up 4 bases and J gave up 7 bases, with 21 bases separating them.

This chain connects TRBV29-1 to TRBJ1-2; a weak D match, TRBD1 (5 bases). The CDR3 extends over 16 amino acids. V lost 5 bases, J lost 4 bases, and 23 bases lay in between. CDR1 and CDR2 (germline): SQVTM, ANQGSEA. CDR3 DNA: TGCAGCGTTAAGGGGTTAGATTCCCCCCCAGGCTATGGCTACACCTTC. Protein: CSVKGLDSPPGYGYTF.

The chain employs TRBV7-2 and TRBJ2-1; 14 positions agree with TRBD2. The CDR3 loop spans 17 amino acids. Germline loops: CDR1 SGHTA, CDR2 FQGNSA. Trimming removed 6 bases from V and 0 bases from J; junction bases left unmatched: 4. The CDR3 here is CASRRTSGGISYNEQFF. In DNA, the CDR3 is TGTGCCAGCAGAAGGACTAGCGGGGGGATCTCCTACAATGAGCAGTTCTTC.

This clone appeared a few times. CDR3 region: CASRWTDDQPQHF. In DNA, the CDR3 is TGTGCCAGCAGATGGACAGATGATCAGCCCCAGCATTTT. This chain connects TRBV2 to TRBJ1-5, with D possibly matching TRBD1 (6 bases). The germline CDR1 and CDR2 sequences are SNHLY and FYNNEI. This CDR3 has 13 residues. V shed 6 bases and J shed 5 bases, with 11 bases lying between them.

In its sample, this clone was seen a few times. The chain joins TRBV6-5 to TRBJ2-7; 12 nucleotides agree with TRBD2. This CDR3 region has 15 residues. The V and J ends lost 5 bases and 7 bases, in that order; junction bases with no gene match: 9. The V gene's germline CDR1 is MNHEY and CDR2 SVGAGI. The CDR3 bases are TGTGCCAGCAGTCCCCGACTAGCGGGGGCGGGGGAGCAGTACTTC. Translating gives CASSPRLAGAGEQYF.

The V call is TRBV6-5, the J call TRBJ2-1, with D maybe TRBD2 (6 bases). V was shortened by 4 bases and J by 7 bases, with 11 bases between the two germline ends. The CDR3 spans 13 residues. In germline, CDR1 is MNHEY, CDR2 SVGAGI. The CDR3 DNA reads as TGTGCCAGCAGTTTAGCAGGGAGGAATGAGCAGTTCTTC. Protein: CASSLAGRNEQFF.

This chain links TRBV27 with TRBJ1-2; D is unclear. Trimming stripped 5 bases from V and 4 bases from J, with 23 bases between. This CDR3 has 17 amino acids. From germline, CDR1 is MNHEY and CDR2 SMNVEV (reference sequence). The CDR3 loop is CASSPHHPGGKGYGYTF. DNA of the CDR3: TGTGCCAGCAGTCCACACCACCCAGGAGGAAAGGGCTATGGCTACACCTTC.

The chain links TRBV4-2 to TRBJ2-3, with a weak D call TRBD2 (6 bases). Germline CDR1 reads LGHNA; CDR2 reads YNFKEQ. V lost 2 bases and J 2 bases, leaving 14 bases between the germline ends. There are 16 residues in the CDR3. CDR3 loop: CASSQRAGTVTDTQYF. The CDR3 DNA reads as TGTGCCAGCAGCCAAAGAGCGGGTACGGTCACAGATACGCAGTATTTT.

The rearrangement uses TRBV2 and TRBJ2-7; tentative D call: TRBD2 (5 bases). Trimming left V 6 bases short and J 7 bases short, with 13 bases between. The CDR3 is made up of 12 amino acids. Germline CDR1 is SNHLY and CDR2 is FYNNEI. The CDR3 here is CASRGNEREQYF. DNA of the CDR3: TGTGCCAGCAGGGGCAATGAGCGGGAGCAGTACTTC.

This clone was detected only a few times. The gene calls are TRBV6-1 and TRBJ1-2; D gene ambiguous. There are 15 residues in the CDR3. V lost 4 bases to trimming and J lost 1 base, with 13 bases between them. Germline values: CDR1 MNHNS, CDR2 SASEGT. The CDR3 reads CASSASLKSNYGYTF. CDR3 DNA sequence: TGTGCCAGCAGTGCATCCCTAAAGAGTAACTATGGCTACACCTTC.

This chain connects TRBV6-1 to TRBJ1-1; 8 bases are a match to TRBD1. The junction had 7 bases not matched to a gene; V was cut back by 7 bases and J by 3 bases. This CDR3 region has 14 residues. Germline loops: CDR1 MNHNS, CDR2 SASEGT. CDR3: CASNPRGRDTEAFF. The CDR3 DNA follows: TGTGCCAGCAACCCCAGGGGGCGCGACACTGAAGCTTTCTTT.

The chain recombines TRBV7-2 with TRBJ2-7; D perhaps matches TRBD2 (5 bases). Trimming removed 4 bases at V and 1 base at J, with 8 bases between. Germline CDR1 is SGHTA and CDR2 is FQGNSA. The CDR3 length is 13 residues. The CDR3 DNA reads TGTGCCAGCAGCTCGAGGGTTTCCTACGAGCAGTACTTC. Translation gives CASSSRVSYEQYF.

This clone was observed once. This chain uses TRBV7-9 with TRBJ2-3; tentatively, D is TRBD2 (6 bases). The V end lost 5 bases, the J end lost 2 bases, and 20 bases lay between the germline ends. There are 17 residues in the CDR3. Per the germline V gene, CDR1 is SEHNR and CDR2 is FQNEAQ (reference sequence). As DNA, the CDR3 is TGTGCCAGCAGCCCCCCCTTTGCGGGGCCGAACACAGATACGCAGTATTTT. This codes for CASSPPFAGPNTDTQYF.

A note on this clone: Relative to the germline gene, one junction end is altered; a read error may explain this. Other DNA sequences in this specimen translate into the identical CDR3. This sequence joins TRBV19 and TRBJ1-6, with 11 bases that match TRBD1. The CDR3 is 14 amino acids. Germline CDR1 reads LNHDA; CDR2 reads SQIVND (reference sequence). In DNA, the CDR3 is TGTGCCAGTGGACAGGGGGCGAAAAATTCCCCCCTCCACTTT. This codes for CASGQGAKNSPLHF. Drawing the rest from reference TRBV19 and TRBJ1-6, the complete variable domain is DGGITQSPKYLFRKEGQNVTLSCEQNLNHDAMYWYRQDPGQGLRLIYYSQIVNDFQKGDIAEGYSVSREKKESFPLTVTSAQKNPTAFYLCASGQGAKNSPLHFGNGTRLTVT.

CDR3 amino acids: CASSDPYSGGAYEQYF. The CDR3 DNA follows: TGTGCCAGCAGTGACCCTTATAGCGGGGGGGCTTACGAGCAGTACTTC. The chain joins TRBV2 to TRBJ2-7; 11 positions agree with TRBD2. The CDR3 contains 16 residues. Looked up from germline, CDR1 is SNHLY and CDR2 is FYNNEI. V lost 3 bases, J lost 4 bases, and 8 bases stayed unmatched.

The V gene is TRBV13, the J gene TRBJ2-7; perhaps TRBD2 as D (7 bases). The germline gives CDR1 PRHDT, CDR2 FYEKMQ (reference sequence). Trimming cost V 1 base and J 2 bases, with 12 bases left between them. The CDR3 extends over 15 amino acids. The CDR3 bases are TGTGCCAGCAGCTTAGAGGGAGGGGGGGCCTACGAGCAGTACTTC. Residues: CASSLEGGGAYEQYF.

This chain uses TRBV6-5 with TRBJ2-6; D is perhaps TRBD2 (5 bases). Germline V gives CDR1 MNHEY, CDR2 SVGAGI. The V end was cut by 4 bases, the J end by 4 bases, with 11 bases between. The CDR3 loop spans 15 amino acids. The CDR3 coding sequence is TGTGCCAGCAGTTGGGCTAGCTCCGGGGCCAACGTCCTGACTTTC. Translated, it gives CASSWASSGANVLTF.

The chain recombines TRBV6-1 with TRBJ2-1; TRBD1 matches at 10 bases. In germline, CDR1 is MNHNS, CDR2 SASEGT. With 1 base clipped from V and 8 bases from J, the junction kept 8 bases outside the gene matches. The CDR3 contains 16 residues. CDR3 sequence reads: CASSEVLGQGFDEQFF. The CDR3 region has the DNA TGTGCCAGCAGTGAAGTTTTGGGACAGGGGTTCGATGAGCAGTTCTTC.

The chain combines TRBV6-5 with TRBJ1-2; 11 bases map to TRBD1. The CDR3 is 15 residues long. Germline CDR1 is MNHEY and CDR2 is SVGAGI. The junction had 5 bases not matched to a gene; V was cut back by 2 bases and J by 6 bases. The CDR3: CASSYLGTGGNGYTF. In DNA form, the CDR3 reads TGTGCCAGCAGTTACCTCGGGACAGGGGGAAATGGCTACACCTTC.

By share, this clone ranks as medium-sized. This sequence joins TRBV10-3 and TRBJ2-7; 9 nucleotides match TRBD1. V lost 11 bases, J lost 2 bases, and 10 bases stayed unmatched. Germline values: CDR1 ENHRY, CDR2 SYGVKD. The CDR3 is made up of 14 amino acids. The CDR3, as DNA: TGTGCCGTAGCCCCGGGACAGGGTGCCTACGAGCAGTACTTC. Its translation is CAVAPGQGAYEQYF.

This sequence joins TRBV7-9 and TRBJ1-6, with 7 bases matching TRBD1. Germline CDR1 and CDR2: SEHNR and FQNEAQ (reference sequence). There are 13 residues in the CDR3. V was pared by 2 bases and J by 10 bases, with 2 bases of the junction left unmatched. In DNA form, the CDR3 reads TGTGCCAGCAGCTTACAGGGACAGTCACCCCTCCACTTT. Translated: CASSLQGQSPLHF.

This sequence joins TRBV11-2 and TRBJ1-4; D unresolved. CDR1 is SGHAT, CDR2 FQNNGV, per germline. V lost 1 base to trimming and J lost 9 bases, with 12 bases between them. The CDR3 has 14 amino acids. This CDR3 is CASSLAGGGKKLFF. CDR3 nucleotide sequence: TGTGCCAGCAGCTTAGCGGGCGGAGGTAAAAAACTGTTTTTT.